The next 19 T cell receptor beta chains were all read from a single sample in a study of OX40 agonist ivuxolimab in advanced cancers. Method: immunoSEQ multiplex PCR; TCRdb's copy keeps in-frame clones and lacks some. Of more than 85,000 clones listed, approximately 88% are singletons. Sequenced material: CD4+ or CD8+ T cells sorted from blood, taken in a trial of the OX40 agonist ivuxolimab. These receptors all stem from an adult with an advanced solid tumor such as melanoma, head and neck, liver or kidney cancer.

The CDR3 DNA is TGCGCCAGCAGCTTGGTGTTGAACACTGAAGCTTTCTTT. Translated, it gives CASSLVLNTEAFF. The V call is TRBV5-1, the J call TRBJ1-1; D is ambiguous. The V end lost 0 bases, the J end lost 0 bases, and 3 bases lay between the germline ends. This CDR3 comprises 13 residues. CDR1 is SGHRS, CDR2 YFSETQ, per germline.

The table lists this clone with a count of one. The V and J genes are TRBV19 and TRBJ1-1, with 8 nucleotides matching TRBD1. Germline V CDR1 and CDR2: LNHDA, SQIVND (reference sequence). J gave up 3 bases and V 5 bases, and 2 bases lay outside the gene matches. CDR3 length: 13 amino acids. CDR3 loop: CASSPGGYTEAFF. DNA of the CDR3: TGTGCCAGTAGTCCAGGGGGCTACACTGAAGCTTTCTTT. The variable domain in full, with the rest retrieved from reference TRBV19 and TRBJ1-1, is DGGITQSPKYLFRKEGQNVTLSCEQNLNHDAMYWYRQDPGQGLRLIYYSQIVNDFQKGDIAEGYSVSREKKESFPLTVTSAQKNPTAFYLCASSPGGYTEAFFGQGTRLTVV.

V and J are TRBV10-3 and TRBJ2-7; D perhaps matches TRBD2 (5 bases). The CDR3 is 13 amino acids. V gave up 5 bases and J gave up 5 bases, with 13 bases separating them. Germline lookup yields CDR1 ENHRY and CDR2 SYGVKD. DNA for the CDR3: TGTGCCATCAGTTCGGGGTTGGGAAACGAGCAGTACTTC. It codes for CAISSGLGNEQYF.

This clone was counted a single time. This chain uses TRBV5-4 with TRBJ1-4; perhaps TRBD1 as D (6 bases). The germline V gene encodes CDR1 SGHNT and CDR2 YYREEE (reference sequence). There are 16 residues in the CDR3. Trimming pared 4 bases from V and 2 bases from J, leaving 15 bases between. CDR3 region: CASSRIGGLTNEKLFF. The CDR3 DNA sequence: TGTGCCAGCAGCCGGATTGGGGGGCTGACTAATGAAAAACTGTTTTTT.

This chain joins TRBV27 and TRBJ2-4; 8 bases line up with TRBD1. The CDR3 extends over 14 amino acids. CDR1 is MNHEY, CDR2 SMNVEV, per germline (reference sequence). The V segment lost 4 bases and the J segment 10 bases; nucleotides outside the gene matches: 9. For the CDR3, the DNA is TGTGCCAGCAGTTCCCGGACAGGGCGGAGTATTCAGTACTTC. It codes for CASSSRTGRSIQYF.

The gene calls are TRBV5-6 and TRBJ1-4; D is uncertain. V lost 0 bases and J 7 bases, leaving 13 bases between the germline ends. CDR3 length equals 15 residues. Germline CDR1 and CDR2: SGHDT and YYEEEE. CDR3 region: CASSLAGGDGEKLFF. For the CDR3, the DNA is TGTGCCAGCAGCTTGGCCGGCGGCGACGGTGAAAAACTGTTTTTT.

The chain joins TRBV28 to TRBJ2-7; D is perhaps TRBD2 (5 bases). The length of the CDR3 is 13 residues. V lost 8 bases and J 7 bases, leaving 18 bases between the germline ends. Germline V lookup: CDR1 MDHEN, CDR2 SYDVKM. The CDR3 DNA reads TGTGCCAGCCGCGGGCCGCTTGAACTTGAGCAGTACTTC. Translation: CASRGPLELEQYF.

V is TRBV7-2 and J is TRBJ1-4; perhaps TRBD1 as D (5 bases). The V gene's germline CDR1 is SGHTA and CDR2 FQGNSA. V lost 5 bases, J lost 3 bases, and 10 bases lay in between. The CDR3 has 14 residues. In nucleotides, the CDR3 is TGTGCCAGCAGCCTTGGGGGGGCTAATGAAAAACTGTTTTTT. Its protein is CASSLGGANEKLFF. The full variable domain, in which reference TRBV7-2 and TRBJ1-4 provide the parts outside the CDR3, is GAGVSQSPSNKVTEKGKDVELRCDPISGHTALYWYRQSLGQGLEFLIYFQGNSAPDKSGLPSDRFSAERTGGSVSTLTIQRTQQEDSAVYLCASSLGGANEKLFFGSGTQLSVL.

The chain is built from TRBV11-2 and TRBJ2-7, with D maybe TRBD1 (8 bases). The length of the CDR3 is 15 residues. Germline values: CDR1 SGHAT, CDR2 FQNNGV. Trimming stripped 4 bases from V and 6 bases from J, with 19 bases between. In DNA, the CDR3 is TGTGCCAGCAGCTCGGGTACAGGGGGGGGAAGCGAGCAGTACTTC. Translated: CASSSGTGGGSEQYF.

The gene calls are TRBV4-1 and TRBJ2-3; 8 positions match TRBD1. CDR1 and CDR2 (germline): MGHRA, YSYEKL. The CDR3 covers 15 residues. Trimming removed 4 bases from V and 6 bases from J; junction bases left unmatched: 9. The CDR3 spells CASSLQGQVDDTQYF. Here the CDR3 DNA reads TGCGCCAGCAGCCTACAGGGACAGGTGGACGATACGCAGTATTTT.

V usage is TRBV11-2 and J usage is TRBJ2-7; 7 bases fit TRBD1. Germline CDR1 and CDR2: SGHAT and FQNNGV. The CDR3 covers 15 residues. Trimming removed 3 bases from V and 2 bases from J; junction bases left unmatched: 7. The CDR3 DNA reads TGTGCCAGCAGCTTGGCCTCCGGGACAGCCTACGAGCAGTACTTC. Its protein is CASSLASGTAYEQYF.

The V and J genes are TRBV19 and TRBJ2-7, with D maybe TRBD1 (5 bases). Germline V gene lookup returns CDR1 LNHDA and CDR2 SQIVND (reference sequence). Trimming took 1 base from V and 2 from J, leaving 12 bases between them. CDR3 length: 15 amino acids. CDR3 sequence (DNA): TGTGCCAGTAGTATAGGACAGCCCCATACCTACGAGCAGTACTTC. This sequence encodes CASSIGQPHTYEQYF.

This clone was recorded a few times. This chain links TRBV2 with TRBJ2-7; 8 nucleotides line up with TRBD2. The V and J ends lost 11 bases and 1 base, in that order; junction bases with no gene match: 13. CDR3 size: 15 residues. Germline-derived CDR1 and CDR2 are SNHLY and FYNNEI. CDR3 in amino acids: CAASGGGGSSYEQYF. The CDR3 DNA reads TGTGCCGCCTCGGGGGGCGGGGGGTCGTCCTACGAGCAGTACTTC.

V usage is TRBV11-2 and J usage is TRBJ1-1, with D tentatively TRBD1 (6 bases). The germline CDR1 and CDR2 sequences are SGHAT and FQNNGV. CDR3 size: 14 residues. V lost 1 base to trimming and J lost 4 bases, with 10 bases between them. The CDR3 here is CASSLGVGGTEAFF. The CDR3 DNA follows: TGTGCCAGCAGCTTAGGGGTAGGGGGCACTGAAGCTTTCTTT. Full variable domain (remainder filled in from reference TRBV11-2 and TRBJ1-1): EAGVAQSPRYKIIEKRQSVAFWCNPISGHATLYWYQQILGQGPKLLIQFQNNGVVDDSQLPKDRFSAERLKGVDSTLKIQPAKLEDSAVYLCASSLGVGGTEAFFGQGTRLTVV.

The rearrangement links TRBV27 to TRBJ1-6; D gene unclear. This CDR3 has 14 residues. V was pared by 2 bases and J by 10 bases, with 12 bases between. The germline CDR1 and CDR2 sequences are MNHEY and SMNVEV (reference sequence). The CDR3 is CASSLEGQGSPLHF. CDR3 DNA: TGTGCCAGCAGTTTAGAAGGGCAAGGGTCACCCCTCCACTTT.

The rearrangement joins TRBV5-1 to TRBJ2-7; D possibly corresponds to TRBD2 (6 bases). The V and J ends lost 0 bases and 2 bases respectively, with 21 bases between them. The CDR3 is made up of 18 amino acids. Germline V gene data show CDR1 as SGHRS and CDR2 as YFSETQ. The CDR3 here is CASSLVGGGDGAAYEQYF. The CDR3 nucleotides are TGCGCCAGCAGCTTGGTGGGGGGAGGTGATGGGGCAGCCTACGAGCAGTACTTC. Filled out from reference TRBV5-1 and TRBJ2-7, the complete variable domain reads KAGVTQTPRYLIKTRGQQVTLSCSPISGHRSVSWYQQTPGQGLQFLFEYFSETQRNKGNFPGRFSGRQFSNSRSEMNVSTLELGDSALYLCASSLVGGGDGAAYEQYFGPGTRLTVT.

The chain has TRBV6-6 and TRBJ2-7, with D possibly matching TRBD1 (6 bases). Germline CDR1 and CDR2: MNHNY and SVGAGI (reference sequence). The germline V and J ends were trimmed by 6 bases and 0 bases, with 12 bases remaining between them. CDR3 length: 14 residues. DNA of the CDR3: TGTGCCAGCAGGACCCGGGACACCTCCTACGAGCAGTACTTC. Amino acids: CASRTRDTSYEQYF.

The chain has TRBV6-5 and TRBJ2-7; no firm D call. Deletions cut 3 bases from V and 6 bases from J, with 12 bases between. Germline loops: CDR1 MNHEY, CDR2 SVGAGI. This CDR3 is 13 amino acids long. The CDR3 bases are TGTGCCAGCAGTTATCTAGTGGGGTCCGAGCAGTACTTC. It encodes CASSYLVGSEQYF.

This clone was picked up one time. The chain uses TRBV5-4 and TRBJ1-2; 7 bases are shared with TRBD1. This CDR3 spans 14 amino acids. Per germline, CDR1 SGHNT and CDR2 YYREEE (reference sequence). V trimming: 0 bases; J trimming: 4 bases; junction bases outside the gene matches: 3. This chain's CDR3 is CASSLDRGLYGYTF. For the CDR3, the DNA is TGTGCCAGCAGCTTGGACAGGGGCCTCTATGGCTACACCTTC.